This T cell receptor beta chain is drawn from a study of T cell repertoires in cytomegalovirus infection. A word on this clonotype: As yet, its antigen is unknown.

The study's findings and limits: The ex vivo response was dominated by HLA-C-restricted CMV-specific TCR beta clonotypes. Carriers of CMV and the relevant HLA type were discriminated by public TCR beta frequency.

TCRdb independently ran MiXCR on the reads; one entry per CDR3 protein. Of fewer than 200,000 distinct CDR3 sequences in the sample, 14% are singletons; the top ten hold 25% to 30%. This TCR was sampled from a human donor in good health (CMV status not recorded). Some clones in this sample may be carry-over from other donors' samples. The sequencing input was PBMCs.

CDR3 sequence (DNA): TGTGCCAGCAGTGAACGCCTCACAGGGGGCACTGAAGCTTTCTTT. Encoded protein: CASSERLTGGTEAFF. V and J are TRBV25-1 and TRBJ1-1, with 8 nucleotides matching TRBD1. The ends lost 2 bases at V and 4 bases at J; junction bases unmatched: 6. The CDR3 spans 15 residues. Germline V gene sequence: CDR1 MGHDK, CDR2 SYGVNS.